The 24 T cell receptor beta chains below all came from one sample that was sequenced in a study of PD-1 blockade in classical Hodgkin lymphoma. Here immunoSEQ multiplex PCR was the method, and the copy in TCRdb shows in-frame clones only, minus some. The sample holds tens of thousands of clones, just over 85% seen once. Brentuximab vedotin exposure varied among the patients, all of whom had relapsed after autologous stem cell transplantation. The sequenced sample was peripheral blood mononuclear cells (PBMCs), obtained before the second cycle of nivolumab. These receptors originate from a human donor with classical Hodgkin lymphoma.

This clone counts as medium-sized. The chain joins TRBV6-5 to TRBJ2-1; tentative D call: TRBD2 (5 bases). The V and J ends lost 0 bases and 8 bases respectively, with 17 bases between them. This CDR3 comprises 16 residues. Per the germline V gene, CDR1 is MNHEY and CDR2 is SVGAGI. The CDR3: CASSYSSGFSLDEQFF. DNA of the CDR3: TGTGCCAGCAGTTACTCGAGCGGTTTTTCCCTCGATGAGCAGTTCTTC.

This clone was counted once. The chain joins TRBV4-2 to TRBJ2-7; D ambiguous. Trimming stripped 0 bases from V and 2 bases from J, with 8 bases between. Germline CDR1 and CDR2: LGHNA and YNFKEQ. This CDR3 is 14 amino acids long. The CDR3 spells CASSQEVGTYEQYF. CDR3 DNA: TGTGCCAGCAGCCAAGAAGTAGGCACCTACGAGCAGTACTTC.

This chain uses TRBV18 with TRBJ1-2, with D maybe TRBD1 (5 bases). The CDR3 is 14 amino acids. The V gene lost 3 bases and the J gene lost 2 bases, with 10 bases spanning the gap. Per germline, CDR1 KGHSH and CDR2 LQKENI. The CDR3 DNA reads as TGTGCCAGCTCACCTTCGGGGGAAAACTATGGCTACACCTTC. It codes for CASSPSGENYGYTF. Based on the CDR3 plus reference TRBV18 and TRBJ1-2, the full variable domain is NAGVMQNPRHLVRRRGQEARLRCSPMKGHSHVYWYRQLPEEGLKFMVYLQKENIIDESGMPKERFSAEFPKEGPSILRIQQVVRGDSAAYFCASSPSGENYGYTFGSGTRLTVV.

The rearrangement links TRBV9 to TRBJ2-2, with 7 bases matching TRBD2. The length of the CDR3 is 16 residues. The J segment lost 0 bases and the V segment lost 0 bases, leaving 2 bases of the junction unmatched. Germline V CDR1 and CDR2: SGDLS, YYNGEE. CDR3 coding DNA: TGTGCCAGCAGCGTAGCCGGGACTACGAACACCGGGGAGCTGTTTTTT. Its protein is CASSVAGTTNTGELFF.

This chain links TRBV11-2 with TRBJ1-3; TRBD1 matches at 7 bases. The junction had 9 bases not matched to a gene; V was cut back by 5 bases and J by 8 bases. The CDR3 contains 14 residues. The germline V gene has CDR1 SGHAT and CDR2 FQNNGV. The CDR3 nucleotides are TGTGCCAGCAGCCCAGGACAGGTTTTGGACACCATATATTTT. Translated, it gives CASSPGQVLDTIYF.

The CDR3 sequence: CASQGGAGLSYEQYF. DNA of the CDR3: TGTGCCAGCCAGGGGGGGGCGGGCCTCTCCTACGAGCAGTACTTC. This chain connects TRBV7-9 to TRBJ2-7; D tentatively fits TRBD1 or TRBD2 (7 bases each). Germline V gives CDR1 SEHNR, CDR2 FQNEAQ (reference sequence). V was clipped by 8 bases and J by 0 bases, with 17 bases between them. CDR3 length: 15 residues.

DNA for the CDR3: TGTGCCAGCAGCCTCGGGGGGGCACTCTATGGCTACACCTTC. Translation: CASSLGGALYGYTF. This chain links TRBV7-9 with TRBJ1-2, with D maybe TRBD1 (6 bases). The V gene lost 5 bases and the J gene lost 4 bases, with 14 bases spanning the gap. Per germline, CDR1 SEHNR and CDR2 FQNEAQ (reference sequence). This CDR3 region has 14 residues.

This rearrangement joins TRBV30 to TRBJ2-3; D is possibly TRBD2 (5 bases). The CDR3 contains 16 residues. Trimming pared 0 bases from V and 0 bases from J, leaving 13 bases between. Germline V gene data show CDR1 as GTSNPN and CDR2 as SVGIG (reference sequence). The CDR3, as DNA: TGTGCCTGGAGTGTACTAGAGTCTCTTAGCACAGATACGCAGTATTTT. Its translation is CAWSVLESLSTDTQYF.

This chain links TRBV25-1 with TRBJ2-2; no firm D call. The V and J ends lost 6 bases and 6 bases respectively, with 17 bases between them. Looked up from germline, CDR1 is MGHDK and CDR2 is SYGVNS. This CDR3 spans 15 amino acids. The CDR3 reads CASSPSSSFPGELFF. For the CDR3, the DNA is TGTGCCAGCAGCCCGTCGAGTTCGTTTCCCGGGGAGCTGTTTTTT.

This chain connects TRBV18 to TRBJ1-5, with D perhaps matching TRBD1 (5 bases). Trimming shortened V by 3 bases and J by 7 bases, and 16 bases separated the two germline ends. Germline V CDR1 and CDR2: KGHSH, LQKENI. The CDR3 consists of 15 residues. CDR3 nucleotide sequence: TGTGCCAGCTCACCCGGCAGGGCTTCGGGACAGCCCCAGCATTTT. Amino acids: CASSPGRASGQPQHF.

J is TRBJ1-2 and V is TRBV30; 10 positions agree with TRBD1. In germline, CDR1 is GTSNPN, CDR2 SVGIG (reference sequence). The ends lost 1 base at V and 2 bases at J; junction bases unmatched: 10. The CDR3 runs 17 residues. The CDR3 DNA is TGTGCCTGGAGTGGGAGGGGACAGGGGCGGCTAAACTATGGCTACACCTTC. It translates to CAWSGRGQGRLNYGYTF.

This clone was counted only a few times. The chain employs TRBV5-1 and TRBJ2-1, with TRBD1 matching over 12 bases. The V segment lost 7 bases and the J segment 2 bases; nucleotides outside the gene matches: 7. In germline, CDR1 is SGHRS, CDR2 YFSETQ. The CDR3 extends over 16 amino acids. CDR3 in DNA: TGCGCCAGCGCTTCTGGGACAGGGGGCCCCTACAATGAGCAGTTCTTC. The encoded protein is CASASGTGGPYNEQFF.

The chain carries TRBV28 and TRBJ2-7; 8 bases fit TRBD1. Germline lookup yields CDR1 MDHEN and CDR2 SYDVKM. The CDR3 contains 18 residues. The V and J ends lost 5 bases and 5 bases, in that order; junction bases with no gene match: 20. CDR3 sequence: CASSTQGQGAGLRNEQYF. The DNA for the CDR3 is TGTGCCAGCAGTACTCAAGGACAGGGCGCAGGCTTGAGAAACGAGCAGTACTTC.

The gene calls are TRBV5-1 and TRBJ2-7; 7 bases align to TRBD1. The trim removed 0 bases at V and 1 base at J, leaving 4 bases unmatched. Germline V gives CDR1 SGHRS, CDR2 YFSETQ. The CDR3 extends over 15 amino acids. The CDR3 DNA is TGCGCCAGCAGCTTGGGACAGGGAAGTTCCTACGAGCAGTACTTC. Amino acid sequence: CASSLGQGSSYEQYF.

The V call is TRBV25-1, the J call TRBJ2-7; TRBD1 matches 11 bases. This CDR3 has 13 residues. Germline V gene lookup returns CDR1 MGHDK and CDR2 SYGVNS. J was trimmed by 6 bases and V by 10 bases; bases with no gene match: 8. The CDR3 nucleotides are TGTGCCATCTCGGACAGGGGGCGTAGCGAGCAGTACTTC. Protein: CAISDRGRSEQYF.

This clone was recorded only once. V and J are TRBV10-2 and TRBJ2-7; TRBD1 matches at 8 bases. The CDR3 has 19 residues. Germline trimming cut 0 bases from V and 1 base from J; bases unmatched to any gene: 14. CDR1 is WSHSY and CDR2 is SAAADI in the germline V gene. The CDR3 DNA follows: TGCGCCAGCAGTGAGTCAAAGGACAGGGTAGTAAGATGGTCCTACGAGCAGTACTTC. Its translation is CASSESKDRVVRWSYEQYF.

The V gene is TRBV28, the J gene TRBJ2-4, with D maybe TRBD2 (6 bases). The CDR3 contains 13 residues. Per the germline V gene, CDR1 is MDHEN and CDR2 is SYDVKM. V lost 5 bases to trimming and J lost 8 bases, with 13 bases between them. The CDR3 DNA reads TGTGCCAGCAGTCCTGGGGGGTTAGACATTCAGTACTTC. Amino acids: CASSPGGLDIQYF.

The V gene is TRBV6-4, the J gene TRBJ1-1; unclear D gene. Germline V CDR1 and CDR2: MRHNA, SNTAGT. The CDR3 runs to 14 residues. V gave up 6 bases and J gave up 1 base, with 12 bases separating them. The CDR3 spells CASRNTNSNTEAFF. DNA of the CDR3: TGTGCCAGCAGAAACACGAATTCGAACACTGAAGCTTTCTTT.

The chain joins TRBV5-1 to TRBJ2-5, with 10 bases lining up with TRBD1. The CDR3 sequence is 15 residues long. CDR1 is SGHRS and CDR2 is YFSETQ in the germline V gene. V was clipped by 4 bases and J by 5 bases; unmatched bases: 8. CDR3 in amino acids: CASSPRDRGFETQYF. The CDR3, as DNA: TGCGCCAGCAGCCCCCGGGACAGGGGCTTTGAGACCCAGTACTTC.

The chain links TRBV7-2 to TRBJ2-5; TRBD1 aligns across 8 bases. This CDR3 has 15 residues. V lost 2 bases to trimming and J lost 4 bases; unmatched junction nucleotides: 6. CDR1 and CDR2 from the germline V gene are SGHTA and FQGNSA. The CDR3 DNA sequence: TGTGCCAGCAGCTTACCCTCAGGGGGCGTAGAGACCCAGTACTTC. Translation: CASSLPSGGVETQYF.

The V call is TRBV7-9, the J call TRBJ1-2; 7 bases map to TRBD1. Germline assignment: CDR1 SEHNR and CDR2 FQNEAQ (reference sequence). V was clipped by 0 bases and J by 4 bases; unmatched bases: 2. CDR3 length: 14 residues. In DNA, the CDR3 is TGTGCCAGCAGCTTAGCGGGGACAGCCTATGGCTACACCTTC. It specifies CASSLAGTAYGYTF.

Here the CDR3 reads CASSYSGTGFYEQYF. The CDR3 DNA sequence: TGTGCCAGCAGTTACTCGGGGACAGGGTTCTACGAGCAGTACTTC. This chain connects TRBV6-5 to TRBJ2-7; 9 bases align to TRBD1. V trimming: 0 bases; J trimming: 3 bases; junction bases outside the gene matches: 3. There are 15 residues in the CDR3. CDR1 and CDR2 from the germline V gene are MNHEY and SVGAGI.

This sequence joins TRBV18 and TRBJ2-7, with D possibly matching TRBD1 (6 bases). The CDR3 consists of 16 residues. Trimming cost V 3 bases and J 7 bases, with 22 bases left between them. CDR1 is KGHSH and CDR2 is LQKENI in the germline V gene. For the CDR3, the DNA is TGTGCCAGCTCACCGCGGGTGGTGCAGGGGTTGAAGGAGCAGTACTTC. It yields the protein CASSPRVVQGLKEQYF.

There are a few counts of this clone. The chain uses TRBV19 and TRBJ2-2; D possibly corresponds to TRBD1 (8 bases). The V end was cut by 5 bases, the J end by 8 bases, with 18 bases between. Germline-derived CDR1 and CDR2 are LNHDA and SQIVND (reference sequence). The CDR3 consists of 15 residues. CDR3 sequence reads: CASSDRGGLVGELFF. DNA of the CDR3: TGTGCCAGTAGTGACAGGGGCGGACTAGTTGGGGAGCTGTTTTTT.